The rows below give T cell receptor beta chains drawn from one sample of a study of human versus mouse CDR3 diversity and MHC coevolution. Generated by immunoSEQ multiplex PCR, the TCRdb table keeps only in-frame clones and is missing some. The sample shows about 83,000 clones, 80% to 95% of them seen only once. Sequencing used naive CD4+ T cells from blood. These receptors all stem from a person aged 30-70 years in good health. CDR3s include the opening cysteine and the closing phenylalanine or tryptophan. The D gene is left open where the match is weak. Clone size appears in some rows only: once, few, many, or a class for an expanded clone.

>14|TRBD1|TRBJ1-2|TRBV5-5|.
CASSSGTVNYGYTF
TGTGCCAGCAGCTCCGGGACAGTAAACTATGGCTACACCTTC
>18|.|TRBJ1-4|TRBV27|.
CASSNERGAGATNEKLFF
TGTGCCAGCAGCAACGAGAGGGGTGCGGGGGCAACTAATGAAAAACTGTTTTTT
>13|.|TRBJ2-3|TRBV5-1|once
CASSFSGADTQYF
TGCGCCAGCAGCTTTAGCGGAGCAGATACGCAGTATTTT
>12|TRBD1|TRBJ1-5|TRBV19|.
CASRQGRQPQHF
TGTGCCAGTAGACAGGGGCGGCAGCCCCAGCATTTT
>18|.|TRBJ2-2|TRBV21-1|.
CASSHPSGGASNTGELFF
TGTGCCAGCAGCCACCCTAGCGGGGGGGCCTCGAACACCGGGGAGCTGTTTTTT
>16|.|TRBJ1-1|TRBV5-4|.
CASSQAGAGPNTEAFF
TGTGCCAGCAGCCAAGCGGGGGCTGGGCCGAACACTGAAGCTTTCTTT
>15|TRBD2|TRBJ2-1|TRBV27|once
CASSPGLAFSNEQFF
TGTGCCAGCAGTCCTGGACTAGCGTTCTCCAATGAGCAGTTCTTC
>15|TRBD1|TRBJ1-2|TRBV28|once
CASSRGRGQLYGYTF
TGTGCCAGCAGCAGGGGCAGGGGGCAACTCTATGGCTACACCTTC
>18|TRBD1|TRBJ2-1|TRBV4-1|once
CASSQSVRAGGIHNEQFF
TGCGCCAGCAGCCAATCGGTTAGGGCAGGGGGCATACACAATGAGCAGTTCTTC
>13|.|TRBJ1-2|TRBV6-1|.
CASSEVHAGGYTF
TGTGCCAGCAGTGAAGTCCACGCCGGGGGCTACACCTTC
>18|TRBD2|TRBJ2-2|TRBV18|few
CASSPPVGGGPNTGELFF
TGTGCCAGCTCACCACCGGTCGGCGGGGGTCCCAACACCGGGGAGCTGTTTTTT
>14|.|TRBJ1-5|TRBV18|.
CASSPSFGNQPQHF
TGTGCCAGCTCACCATCGTTCGGCAATCAGCCCCAGCATTTT
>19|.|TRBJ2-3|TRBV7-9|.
CASSPLRISGHDSTDTQYF
TGTGCCAGCAGCCCACTTAGGATTTCGGGACATGATAGCACAGATACGCAGTATTTT
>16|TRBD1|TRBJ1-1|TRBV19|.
CASSKSKHQGDTEAFF
TGTGCCAGTAGTAAAAGTAAGCATCAGGGGGACACTGAAGCTTTCTTT
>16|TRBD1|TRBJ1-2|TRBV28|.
CASSLGAKGQGAGYTF
TGTGCCAGCAGTTTAGGTGCCAAGGGACAGGGAGCGGGCTACACCTTC
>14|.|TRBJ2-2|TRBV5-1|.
CASSLFADTGELFF
TGCGCCAGCAGCTTGTTCGCGGACACCGGGGAGCTGTTTTTT
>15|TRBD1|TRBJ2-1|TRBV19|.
CASSKGRGFPDEQFF
TGTGCCAGTAGTAAGGGCAGGGGGTTCCCCGATGAGCAGTTCTTC